Listed below are T cell receptor beta chains from one sample, sequenced in a study of blood T cell repertoires in COVID-19. Method: immunoSEQ multiplex PCR; TCRdb's copy keeps in-frame clones and lacks some. The sample yields 300,000 to 400,000 clones, 80% to 90% seen once. The sequencing sample was made of PBMCs or T cells enriched from blood (not recorded which). These receptors were taken from a man in his late teens or twenties who had recovered from COVID-19. The CDR3 runs from the conserved cysteine through the conserved F or W. The D gene is left open where the match is weak. Clone size is given for some rows only: seen once, a few or many times, or a class if the clone is expanded.

V gene,J gene,clone size,CDR3 length,D gene,CDR3 protein,CDR3 DNA
TRBV24-1,TRBJ1-1,NA,18,TRBD1,CATSSKLGTGGPSGEAFF,TGTGCCACCAGTTCTAAATTAGGGACAGGGGGCCCCAGTGGTGAAGCTTTCTTT
TRBV28,TRBJ1-5,NA,15,NA,CASSGGDVPNQPQHF,TGTGCCAGCAGTGGGGGGGACGTCCCTAATCAGCCCCAGCATTTT
TRBV6-5,TRBJ1-4,once,13,TRBD1,CASSRQGDEKLFF,TGTGCCAGCAGTAGACAGGGGGACGAAAAACTGTTTTTT
TRBV11-3,TRBJ2-1,NA,16,TRBD1,CASSMGNRGNYNEQFF,TGTGCCAGCAGCATGGGGAACAGGGGGAACTACAATGAGCAGTTCTTC
TRBV5-6,TRBJ2-2,NA,13,NA,CASSRRDSGELFF,TGTGCCAGCAGCCGCCGCGATTCCGGGGAGCTGTTTTTT
TRBV2,TRBJ1-2,NA,14,TRBD1,CASSDLGQVYGYTF,TGTGCCAGCAGCGACCTAGGACAGGTTTATGGCTACACCTTC
TRBV27,TRBJ2-7,once,15,TRBD2,CASSLSGTSGREQYF,TGTGCCAGCAGTTTATCGGGGACTAGCGGGAGAGAGCAGTACTTC
TRBV6-7,TRBJ2-1,NA,15,TRBD1,CASSTPRDRDNEQFF,TGTGCCAGCAGCACCCCCCGGGACAGGGACAATGAGCAGTTCTTC
TRBV3-1/TRBV3-2,TRBJ1-2,NA,14,NA,CASSPRGGPYGYTF,TGTGCCAGCAGCCCCAGGGGAGGGCCCTATGGCTACACCTTC
TRBV9,TRBJ1-6,NA,18,TRBD1,CASSVDPQVGTGASPLHF,TGTGCCAGCAGCGTAGACCCCCAGGTTGGGACAGGGGCTTCACCCCTCCACTTT
TRBV18,TRBJ1-5,NA,15,NA,CASSPPQGSNQPQHF,TGTGCCAGCTCACCACCCCAGGGTAGCAATCAGCCCCAGCATTTT
TRBV9,TRBJ2-1,NA,11,NA,CATGTTNEQFF,TGTGCCACGGGGACAACTAATGAGCAGTTCTTC
TRBV5-1,TRBJ2-2,NA,15,TRBD2,CASSLGAGGPGELFF,TGCGCCAGCAGCTTGGGAGCGGGAGGGCCCGGGGAGCTGTTTTTT
TRBV20-1,TRBJ1-6,NA,14,TRBD1,CSASKTGDNSPLHF,TGCAGTGCTAGTAAGACAGGGGATAATTCACCCCTCCACTTT
TRBV19,TRBJ1-4,once,14,NA,CASSMRATNEKLFF,TGTGCCAGTAGTATGAGGGCAACTAATGAAAAACTGTTTTTT
TRBV2,TRBJ1-5,NA,15,NA,CASRSSRDSNQPQHF,TGTGCCAGCAGAAGTTCCAGGGATAGCAATCAGCCCCAGCATTTT
TRBV24-1,TRBJ2-3,few,13,NA,CATSETGTDTQYF,TGTGCCACCAGTGAGACAGGCACAGATACGCAGTATTTT
TRBV11-2,TRBJ1-2,NA,14,NA,CASRPGKADYGYTF,TGTGCCAGCAGACCGGGGAAAGCTGACTATGGCTACACCTTC
TRBV2,TRBJ2-7,few,15,NA,CASSDSREVRYEQYF,TGTGCCAGCAGTGATTCCCGGGAAGTACGCTACGAGCAGTACTTC
TRBV7-9,TRBJ1-2,NA,13,NA,CASSLGAAYGYTF,TGTGCCAGCAGCTTAGGGGCAGCATATGGCTACACCTTC
TRBV6-5,TRBJ1-1,NA,13,NA,CASSRRRNTEAFF,TGTGCCAGCAGTCGGCGGAGGAACACTGAAGCTTTCTTT
TRBV5-4,TRBJ1-2,NA,14,TRBD1,CASSLGQANYGYTF,TGTGCCAGCAGCCTGGGACAGGCCAACTATGGCTACACCTTC
TRBV3-1/TRBV3-2,TRBJ2-3,NA,15,TRBD2,CASSQDRLAGDTQYF,TGTGCCAGCAGCCAAGATAGGCTAGCGGGAGATACGCAGTATTTT
TRBV6-5,TRBJ2-2,NA,15,TRBD1,CASIGTGRNTGELFF,TGTGCCAGCATAGGGACAGGGCGTAACACCGGGGAGCTGTTTTTT
TRBV7-2,TRBJ1-1,few,14,NA,CASSLASRQTEAFF,TGTGCCAGCAGCTTAGCCAGCAGGCAAACTGAAGCTTTCTTT